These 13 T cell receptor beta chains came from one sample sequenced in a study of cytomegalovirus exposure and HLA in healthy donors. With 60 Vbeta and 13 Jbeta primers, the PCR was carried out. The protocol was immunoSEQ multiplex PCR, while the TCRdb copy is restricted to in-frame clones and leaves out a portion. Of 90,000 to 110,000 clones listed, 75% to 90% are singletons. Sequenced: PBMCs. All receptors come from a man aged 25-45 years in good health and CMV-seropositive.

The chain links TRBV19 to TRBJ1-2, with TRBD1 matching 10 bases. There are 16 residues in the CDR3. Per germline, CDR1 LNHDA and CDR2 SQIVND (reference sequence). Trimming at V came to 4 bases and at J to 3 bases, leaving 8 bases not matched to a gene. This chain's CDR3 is CASSSPWTGGHYGYTF. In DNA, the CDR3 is TGTGCCAGTAGTAGCCCCTGGACAGGGGGACACTATGGCTACACCTTC.

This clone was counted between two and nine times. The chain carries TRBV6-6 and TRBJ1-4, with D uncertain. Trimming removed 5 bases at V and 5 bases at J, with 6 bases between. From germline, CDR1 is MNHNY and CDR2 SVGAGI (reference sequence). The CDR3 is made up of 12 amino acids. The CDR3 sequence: CASSLRNEKLFF. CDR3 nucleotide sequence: TGTGCCAGCAGTCTCAGAAATGAAAAACTGTTTTTT.

The CDR3 sequence is CASSLGQGAGYTF. The CDR3 DNA reads TGCGCCAGCAGCTTGGGACAGGGTGCTGGCTACACCTTC. The rearrangement joins TRBV5-1 to TRBJ1-2, with 7 bases matching TRBD1. The germline gives CDR1 SGHRS, CDR2 YFSETQ. This CDR3 is 13 amino acids long. The J segment lost 7 bases and the V segment lost 0 bases, leaving 3 bases of the junction unmatched.

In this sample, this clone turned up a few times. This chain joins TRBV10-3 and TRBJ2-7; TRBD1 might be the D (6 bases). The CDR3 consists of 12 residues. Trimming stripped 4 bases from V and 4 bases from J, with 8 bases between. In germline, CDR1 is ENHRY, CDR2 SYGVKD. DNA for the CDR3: TGTGCCATCAGTGCACAGGGTTACGAGCAGTACTTC. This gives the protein CAISAQGYEQYF.

Here the CDR3 DNA reads TGTGCCACCAGTTCTCTAGGGGCTTCACCCCTCCACTTT. Translated, it gives CATSSLGASPLHF. The J gene is TRBJ1-6, the V gene TRBV15; D may be TRBD1 (5 bases). The V and J ends lost 6 bases and 9 bases respectively, with 12 bases between them. The CDR3 is 13 amino acids. CDR1 is LNHNV, CDR2 YYDKDF, per germline (reference sequence).

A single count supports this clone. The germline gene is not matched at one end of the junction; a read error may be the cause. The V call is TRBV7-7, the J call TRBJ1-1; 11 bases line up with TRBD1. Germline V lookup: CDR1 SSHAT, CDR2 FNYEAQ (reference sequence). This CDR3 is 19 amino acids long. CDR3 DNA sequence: TGTGCTAGCAGCCCTCACCCTCCGGACAGGGGGCCAGGGAACACTGAAGCTTTCTTT. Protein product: CASSPHPPDRGPGNTEAFF.

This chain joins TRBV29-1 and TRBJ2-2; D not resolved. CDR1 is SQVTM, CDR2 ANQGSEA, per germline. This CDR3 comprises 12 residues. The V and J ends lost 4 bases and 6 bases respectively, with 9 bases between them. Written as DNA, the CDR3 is TGCAGCGTTGCTGGGCTTCCCGGGGAGCTGTTTTTT. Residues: CSVAGLPGELFF.

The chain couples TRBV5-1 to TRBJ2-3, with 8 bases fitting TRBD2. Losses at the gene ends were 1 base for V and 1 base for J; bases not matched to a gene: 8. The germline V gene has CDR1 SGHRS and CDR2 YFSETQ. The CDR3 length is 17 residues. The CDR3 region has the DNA TGCGCCAGCAGCTTGTTTACTAGCGGAGACGGCACAGATACGCAGTATTTT. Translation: CASSLFTSGDGTDTQYF. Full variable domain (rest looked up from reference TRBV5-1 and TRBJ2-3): KAGVTQTPRYLIKTRGQQVTLSCSPISGHRSVSWYQQTPGQGLQFLFEYFSETQRNKGNFPGRFSGRQFSNSRSEMNVSTLELGDSALYLCASSLFTSGDGTDTQYFGPGTRLTVL.

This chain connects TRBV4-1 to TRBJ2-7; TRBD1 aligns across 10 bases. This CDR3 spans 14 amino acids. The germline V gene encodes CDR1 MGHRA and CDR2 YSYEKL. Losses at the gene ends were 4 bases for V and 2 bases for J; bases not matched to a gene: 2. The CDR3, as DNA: TGCGCCAGCAGCCCGGACAGGGGGACCTACGAGCAGTACTTC. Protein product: CASSPDRGTYEQYF.

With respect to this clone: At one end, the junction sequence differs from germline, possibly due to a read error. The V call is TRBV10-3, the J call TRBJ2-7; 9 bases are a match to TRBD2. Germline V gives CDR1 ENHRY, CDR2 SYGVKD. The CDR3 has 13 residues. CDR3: CAISEQGLAGFHF. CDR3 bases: TGTGCCATCAGTGAGCAGGGCCTAGCGGGGTTCCACTTC.

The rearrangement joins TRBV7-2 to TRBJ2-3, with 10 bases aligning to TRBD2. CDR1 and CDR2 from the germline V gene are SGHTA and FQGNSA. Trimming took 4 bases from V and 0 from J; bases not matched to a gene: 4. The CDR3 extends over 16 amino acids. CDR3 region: CASSSKRGGSTDTQYF. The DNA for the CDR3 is TGTGCCAGCAGCTCCAAGCGGGGGGGAAGCACAGATACGCAGTATTTT. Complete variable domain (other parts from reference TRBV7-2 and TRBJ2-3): GAGVSQSPSNKVTEKGKDVELRCDPISGHTALYWYRQSLGQGLEFLIYFQGNSAPDKSGLPSDRFSAERTGGSVSTLTIQRTQQEDSAVYLCASSSKRGGSTDTQYFGPGTRLTVL.

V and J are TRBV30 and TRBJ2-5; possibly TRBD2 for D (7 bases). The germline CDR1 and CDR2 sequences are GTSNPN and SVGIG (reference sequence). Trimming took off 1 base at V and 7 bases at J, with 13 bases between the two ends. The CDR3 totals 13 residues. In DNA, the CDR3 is TGTGCCTGGAGTGCGGGGGGCCGGGCGACCCAGTACTTC. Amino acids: CAWSAGGRATQYF.

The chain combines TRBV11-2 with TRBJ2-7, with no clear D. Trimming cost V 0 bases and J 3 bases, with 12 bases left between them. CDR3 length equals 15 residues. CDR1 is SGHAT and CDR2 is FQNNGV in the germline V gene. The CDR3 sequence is CASSLDPANNYEQYF. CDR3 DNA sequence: TGTGCCAGCAGCTTAGATCCAGCGAATAACTACGAGCAGTACTTC.